Reported below is one T cell receptor (beta chain). Its specificity is unknown. TCRdb ran MiXCR on the 5' RACE reads and lists one entry per CDR3 protein. The repertoire consists of a few hundred thousand distinct CDR3 sequences, with less than 20% occurring once and the leading ten covering over 11%. V dropped 2 bases and J dropped 5 bases, with 14 bases sitting between them. The V gene's germline CDR1 is SGDLS and CDR2 YYNGEE. This CDR3 is built from 14 residues. This entry comes from a study of T cells after yellow fever vaccination. Study-wide results and caveats: FACS-sorted repertoires could contain abundant clonotypes contaminating from the bulk population.

The rearrangement joins TRBV9 to TRBJ2-7; D is possibly TRBD2 (5 bases). The sequence was obtained from a man in his thirties or forties who received the YFV17D yellow fever vaccine. The sample was PBMCs, taken 15 days after the yellow fever booster vaccination. The CDR3 is CASSVGVAWDEQYF. Here the CDR3 DNA reads TGTGCCAGCAGCGTGGGAGTAGCGTGGGACGAGCAGTACTTC.